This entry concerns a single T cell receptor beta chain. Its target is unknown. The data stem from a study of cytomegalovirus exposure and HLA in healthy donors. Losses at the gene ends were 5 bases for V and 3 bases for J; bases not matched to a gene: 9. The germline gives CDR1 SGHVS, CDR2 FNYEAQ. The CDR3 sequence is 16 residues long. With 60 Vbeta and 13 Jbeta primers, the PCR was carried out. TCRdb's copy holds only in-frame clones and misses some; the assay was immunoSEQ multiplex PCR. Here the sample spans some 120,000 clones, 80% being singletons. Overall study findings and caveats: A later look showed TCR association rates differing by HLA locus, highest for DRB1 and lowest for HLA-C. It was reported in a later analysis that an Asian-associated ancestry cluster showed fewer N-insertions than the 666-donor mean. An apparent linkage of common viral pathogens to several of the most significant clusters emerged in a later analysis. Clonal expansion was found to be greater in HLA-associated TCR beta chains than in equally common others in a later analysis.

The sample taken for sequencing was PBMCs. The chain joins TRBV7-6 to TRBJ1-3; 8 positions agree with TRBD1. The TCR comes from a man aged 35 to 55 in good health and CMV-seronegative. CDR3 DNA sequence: TGTGCCAGCAGCACGCACCCACAGGGGGATGGAAACACCATATATTTT. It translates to CASSTHPQGDGNTIYF.